This paragraph covers one T cell receptor (beta chain) sequence. This record comes from a study of shared clonotypes between healthy human individuals. Only in-frame clones appear in the TCRdb table, and some are missing; sequencing was by immunoSEQ multiplex PCR. The table has roughly 2 million clones, almost 96% seen once; the top ten hold 0.13%. This clonotype originated in a man younger than 30 in good health. The specimen was naive CD4+ T cells sorted from blood. Subset: CD45RA+ positively selected.

Written as DNA, the CDR3 is TGCAGCGTTAGTAGCCTCACAGATACGCAGTATTTT. This gives the protein CSVSSLTDTQYF. The rearrangement uses TRBV29-1 and TRBJ2-3, with D unclear. Trimming shortened V by 5 bases and J by 2 bases, and 8 bases separated the two germline ends. The germline gives CDR1 SQVTM, CDR2 ANQGSEA. The length of the CDR3 is 12 residues.